Listed below are T cell receptor beta chains from one sample, sequenced in a study of T cell responses to AZD1222 COVID-19 vaccine. The table came from immunoSEQ multiplex PCR; TCRdb's copy has only in-frame clones and leaves some out. This table holds approximately 150,000 clones, around 88% found once. Source: peripheral blood, taken on day 0 of AZD1222 vaccination. The receptor source for this set is an adult in good health. CDR3s include the opening cysteine and the closing phenylalanine or tryptophan. The D gene is left open where the match is weak. The size entry is marked missing in some rows and otherwise reads once, few, many or a size class.

D gene: .
J gene: TRBJ2-7
clone size: .
V gene: TRBV27
CDR3 protein: CASSRNRDYEQYF
CDR3 DNA: TGTGCCAGCAGTCGAAACAGGGACTACGAGCAGTACTTC

D gene: TRBD2
J gene: TRBJ2-1
clone size: .
V gene: TRBV6-5
CDR3 protein: CTSQGSGSSYNEQFF
CDR3 DNA: TGTACCTCGCAGGGTAGCGGGAGCTCCTACAATGAGCAGTTCTTC

D gene: .
J gene: TRBJ2-1
clone size: .
V gene: TRBV25-1
CDR3 protein: CASSGGLASYNEQFF
CDR3 DNA: TGTGCCAGCAGTGGGGGCCTAGCGTCCTACAATGAGCAGTTCTTC

D gene: .
J gene: TRBJ1-5
clone size: .
V gene: TRBV10-1
CDR3 protein: CASSGIGWGLGSNQPQHF
CDR3 DNA: TGCGCCAGCAGTGGCATCGGGTGGGGGCTGGGTAGCAATCAGCCCCAGCATTTT

D gene: TRBD1
J gene: TRBJ1-6
clone size: .
V gene: TRBV30
CDR3 protein: CAWRGQGAGSPLHF
CDR3 DNA: TGTGCCTGGAGGGGACAGGGGGCAGGTTCACCCCTCCACTTT

D gene: TRBD1
J gene: TRBJ1-1
clone size: .
V gene: TRBV10-3
CDR3 protein: CAIRGQAMNTEAFF
CDR3 DNA: TGTGCCATCAGGGGACAGGCGATGAACACTGAAGCTTTCTTT

D gene: TRBD2
J gene: TRBJ2-5
clone size: .
V gene: TRBV6-5
CDR3 protein: CASSYGTSGSGETQYF
CDR3 DNA: TGTGCCAGCAGTTATGGGACTAGCGGGAGTGGAGAGACCCAGTACTTC

D gene: TRBD1
J gene: TRBJ1-3
clone size: .
V gene: TRBV19
CDR3 protein: CATERGTGVSGNTIYF
CDR3 DNA: TGTGCCACCGAGAGAGGGACAGGTGTCTCTGGAAACACCATATATTTT

D gene: .
J gene: TRBJ2-7
clone size: .
V gene: TRBV2
CDR3 protein: CASRVTGAYEQYF
CDR3 DNA: TGTGCCAGCAGGGTGACAGGAGCCTACGAGCAGTACTTC

D gene: TRBD1
J gene: TRBJ2-1
clone size: .
V gene: TRBV7-9
CDR3 protein: CASSLAGTGGINEQFF
CDR3 DNA: TGTGCCAGCAGCTTAGCCGGGACAGGAGGAATCAATGAGCAGTTCTTC

D gene: .
J gene: TRBJ1-5
clone size: .
V gene: TRBV28
CDR3 protein: CASDQGNQPQHF
CDR3 DNA: TGTGCCAGTGACCAGGGGAATCAGCCCCAGCATTTT

D gene: TRBD1
J gene: TRBJ2-1
clone size: .
V gene: TRBV4-2
CDR3 protein: CASSQLDRGNDNEQFF
CDR3 DNA: TGTGCCAGCAGCCAACTAGACAGGGGGAATGACAATGAGCAGTTCTTC

D gene: .
J gene: TRBJ1-1
clone size: .
V gene: TRBV6-5
CDR3 protein: CASSKRRGNTEAFF
CDR3 DNA: TGTGCCAGCAGTAAACGGCGCGGGAACACTGAAGCTTTCTTT

D gene: TRBD1
J gene: TRBJ1-1
clone size: .
V gene: TRBV9
CDR3 protein: CASSVGPGQGEEAFF
CDR3 DNA: TGTGCCAGCAGCGTAGGCCCAGGACAGGGAGAAGAAGCTTTCTTT

D gene: .
J gene: TRBJ2-5
clone size: .
V gene: TRBV7-7
CDR3 protein: CASSLGSRLLEETQYF
CDR3 DNA: TGTGCTAGCAGCTTAGGAAGTAGACTCCTGGAAGAGACCCAGTACTTC

D gene: .
J gene: TRBJ1-5
clone size: .
V gene: TRBV28
CDR3 protein: CASSLTAGRNQPQHF
CDR3 DNA: TGTGCCAGCAGTTTAACGGCGGGACGGAATCAGCCCCAGCATTTT

D gene: .
J gene: TRBJ2-3
clone size: .
V gene: TRBV19
CDR3 protein: CASSIGTRTDTQYF
CDR3 DNA: TGTGCCAGTAGTATAGGGACTCGCACAGATACGCAGTATTTT

D gene: .
J gene: TRBJ1-2
clone size: .
V gene: TRBV3-1/TRBV3-2
CDR3 protein: CASSPRGGKVGGYTF
CDR3 DNA: TGTGCCAGCAGCCCCCGTGGGGGGAAGGTTGGTGGCTACACCTTC

D gene: TRBD1
J gene: TRBJ1-2
clone size: .
V gene: TRBV5-5
CDR3 protein: CASSRDLDRGPLYGYTF
CDR3 DNA: TGTGCCAGCAGCCGGGACTTGGACAGGGGCCCTCTCTATGGCTACACCTTC

D gene: .
J gene: TRBJ2-2
clone size: .
V gene: TRBV7-3
CDR3 protein: CASSLTQSSGELFF
CDR3 DNA: TGTGCCAGCAGCTTAACGCAAAGCTCCGGGGAGCTGTTTTTT

D gene: TRBD1
J gene: TRBJ1-1
clone size: .
V gene: TRBV5-1
CDR3 protein: CASSLLGQGAGNTEAFF
CDR3 DNA: TGCGCCAGCAGCTTACTAGGACAGGGGGCCGGGAACACTGAAGCTTTCTTT

D gene: .
J gene: TRBJ1-1
clone size: .
V gene: TRBV4-2
CDR3 protein: CASSQDASSVNEAFF
CDR3 DNA: TGTGCCAGCAGCCAAGATGCAAGTAGTGTTAACGAAGCTTTCTTT

D gene: TRBD1
J gene: TRBJ2-3
clone size: .
V gene: TRBV5-8
CDR3 protein: CASSLGQGDRDTQYF
CDR3 DNA: TGTGCCAGCAGCTTGGGCCAGGGGGATCGGGATACGCAGTATTTT

D gene: TRBD2
J gene: TRBJ2-7
clone size: .
V gene: TRBV6-2/TRBV6-3
CDR3 protein: CASSPNWLAGISYEQYF
CDR3 DNA: TGTGCCAGCAGCCCGAACTGGCTAGCGGGGATCTCCTACGAGCAGTACTTC

D gene: TRBD2
J gene: TRBJ2-5
clone size: once
V gene: TRBV11-2
CDR3 protein: CASSLGTSGTPPETQYF
CDR3 DNA: TGTGCCAGCAGCTTGGGGACTAGCGGGACCCCCCCAGAGACCCAGTACTTC